This T cell receptor (beta chain) was retrieved from a study of T cell responses to AZD1222 COVID-19 vaccine (dated by TCRdb to the early 2020s). In the study overall: TCR sequencing covered over 230 trial participants: 200 to 220 given two doses of AZD1222 and 26 given two doses of MenACWY control vaccine. Trial participants were enrolled by age into 18-55, 56-69 and 70-plus year subgroups, with around 140, 26 and 57 TCR-sequenced participants respectively.

From its cysteine to its phenylalanine, the CDR3 spans 13 amino acids. CDR3 DNA only is kept here, 39 bases in frame from base 1. The germline V gene (reference sequence) specifies LNHDA as CDR1 and SQIVND as CDR2. Relative to germline, V is missing 11 bases and J is missing 3 bases, with 6 bases of the junction outside any gene match. The CDR3 regions of human TCRbeta chains were subjected to immunosequencing. On the authors' methods: Repertoire TCRs were checked for matches against a reference library of SARS-CoV-2-specific TCRs that had been generated using the MIRA antigen-specificity platform. Breadth was defined as the fraction of unique TCRs that were SARS-CoV-2-associated. Depth was defined as the fraction of total T cells that were SARS-CoV-2-associated. Using the MIRA data, each spike-specific TCR was mapped to the spike region that the TCR reacts to and placed in a CD4 or CD8 class. Log10-transformed breadth and depth values were compared by one-way ANOVA with Sidak's multiple comparisons tests. TCRdb obtained this table from immuneACCESS and retained in-frame rearrangements with V and J assigned. These tables miss some clones; where compared with another copy, unresolved V genes account for less than half of the shortfall, and the remainder is unexplained. V and J calls and clone size are given by that table; D and trimming were obtained from the DNA. In all, the sample holds 91,000 or so clones, and about 93% of those were seen once. The top ten clonotypes cover less than 4% of the sample.

Read against the paper, the sample's time point label means: about 28 days (+/-7) after the second vaccine dose. AZD1222 recipients with second doses at about 4 weeks or about 12 weeks were pooled, because spike-specific TCR depth and breadth did not differ between schedules. Vaccinee samples were obtained from the UK trials COV001 and COV002, which included a single-blind randomized controlled phase 2/3 trial of AZD1222 (ChAdOx1 nCoV-19) in healthy adults. For TCRbeta chain sequencing, PBMC samples from trial participants were taken at day 0 and at day 28 after the second dose. In the case of this clone: The antigen this receptor binds is unknown. No base qualities exist here, and no much larger clone lies one base off it.

The investigation overall reported the following: Most participants were white British and females outnumbered males, and the authors suggested that clonal diversity may have been underestimated. After two AZD1222 doses, both the breadth and the depth of spike-specific TCRs were significantly higher than at day 0 and than in MenACWY recipients. The 56-69-year group was small, and its depth increase did not reach significance, likely because of low power. CD4 TCRs associated with the vaccine covered the entire spike protein, and the dominant responses were in regions 160-218 and 743-854. Epitopes outside the regions mutated in the B.1.351 and B.1.1.7 variants were reportedly recognized by nearly half of the unique spike-specific TCRs. Conclusions about previously exposed vaccinees are limited, since just a handful of AZD1222 recipients were seropositive for SARS-CoV-2 at baseline. Because no day 14 peak-response samples were available, repertoires were characterized only after the peak T cell response.

The sequence joins TRBV19 to TRBJ2-5; TRBD2 fits 10 bases in the junction. The TCR originated in an adult who received the AZD1222 COVID-19 vaccine. Material: peripheral blood, obtained 28 days after the second AZD1222 dose. The DNA is as follows: TGTGCCTCCGCGGGACTAGCGAAAGAGACCCAGTACTTC. It is translated as CASAGLAKETQYF.